This T cell receptor beta chain originates from a study of cytomegalovirus exposure and HLA in healthy donors. Study at large: From HLA-typed donors, an early data release held around 85 million unique TCRs. Study findings and constraints: A later analysis found most CMV-associated TCR beta chains apparently HLA-restricted.

About this clone: The target antigen is unknown.

PCR was performed using 60 Vbeta and 13 Jbeta primers. This table comes from immunoSEQ multiplex PCR, and its TCRdb copy is limited to in-frame clones, with some not included. The repertoire consists of some 160,000 clones, with approximately 80% occurring once and the leading ten covering around 0.52%. The V gene's germline CDR1 is SGHTA and CDR2 FQGTGA. Unmatched junction bases numbered 7, after V lost 5 bases and J lost 4 bases. This CDR3 contains 15 residues. The sequence derives from a woman between 45 and 60 years old in good health and CMV-seronegative. The sequenced sample was PBMCs. The rearrangement uses TRBV7-3 and TRBJ2-2, with 7 bases identical to TRBD2. The CDR3 spells CASSDTSASTGELFF. CDR3 bases: TGTGCCAGCAGCGATACTAGCGCATCCACCGGGGAGCTGTTTTTT.